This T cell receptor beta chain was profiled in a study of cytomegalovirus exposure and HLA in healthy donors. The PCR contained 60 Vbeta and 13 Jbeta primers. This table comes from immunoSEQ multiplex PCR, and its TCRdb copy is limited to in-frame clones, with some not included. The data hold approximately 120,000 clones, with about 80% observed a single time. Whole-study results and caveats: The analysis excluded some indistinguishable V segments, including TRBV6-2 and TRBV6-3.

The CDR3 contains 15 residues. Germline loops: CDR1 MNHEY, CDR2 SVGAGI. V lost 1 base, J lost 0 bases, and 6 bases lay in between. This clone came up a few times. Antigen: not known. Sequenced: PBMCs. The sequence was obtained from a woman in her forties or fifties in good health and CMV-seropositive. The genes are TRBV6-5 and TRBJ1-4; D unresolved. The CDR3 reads CASSYYGATNEKLFF. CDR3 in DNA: TGTGCCAGCAGTTACTACGGGGCAACTAATGAAAAACTGTTTTTT.